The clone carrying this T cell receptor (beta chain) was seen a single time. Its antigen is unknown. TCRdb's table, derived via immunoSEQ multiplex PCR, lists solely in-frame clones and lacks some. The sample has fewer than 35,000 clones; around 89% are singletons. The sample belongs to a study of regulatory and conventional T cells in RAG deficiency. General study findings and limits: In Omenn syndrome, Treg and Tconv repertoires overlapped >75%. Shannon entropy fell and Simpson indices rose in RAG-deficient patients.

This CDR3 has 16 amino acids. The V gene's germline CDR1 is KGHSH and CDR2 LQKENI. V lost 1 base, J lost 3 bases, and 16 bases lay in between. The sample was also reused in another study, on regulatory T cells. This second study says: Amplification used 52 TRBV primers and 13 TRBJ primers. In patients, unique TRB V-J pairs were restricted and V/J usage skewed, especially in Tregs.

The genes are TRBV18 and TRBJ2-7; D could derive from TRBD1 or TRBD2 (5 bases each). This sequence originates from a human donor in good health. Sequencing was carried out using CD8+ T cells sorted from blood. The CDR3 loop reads CASSPRGRTLGYEQYF. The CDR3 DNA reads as TGTGCCAGCTCACCACGGGGACGGACTCTGGGCTACGAGCAGTACTTC.